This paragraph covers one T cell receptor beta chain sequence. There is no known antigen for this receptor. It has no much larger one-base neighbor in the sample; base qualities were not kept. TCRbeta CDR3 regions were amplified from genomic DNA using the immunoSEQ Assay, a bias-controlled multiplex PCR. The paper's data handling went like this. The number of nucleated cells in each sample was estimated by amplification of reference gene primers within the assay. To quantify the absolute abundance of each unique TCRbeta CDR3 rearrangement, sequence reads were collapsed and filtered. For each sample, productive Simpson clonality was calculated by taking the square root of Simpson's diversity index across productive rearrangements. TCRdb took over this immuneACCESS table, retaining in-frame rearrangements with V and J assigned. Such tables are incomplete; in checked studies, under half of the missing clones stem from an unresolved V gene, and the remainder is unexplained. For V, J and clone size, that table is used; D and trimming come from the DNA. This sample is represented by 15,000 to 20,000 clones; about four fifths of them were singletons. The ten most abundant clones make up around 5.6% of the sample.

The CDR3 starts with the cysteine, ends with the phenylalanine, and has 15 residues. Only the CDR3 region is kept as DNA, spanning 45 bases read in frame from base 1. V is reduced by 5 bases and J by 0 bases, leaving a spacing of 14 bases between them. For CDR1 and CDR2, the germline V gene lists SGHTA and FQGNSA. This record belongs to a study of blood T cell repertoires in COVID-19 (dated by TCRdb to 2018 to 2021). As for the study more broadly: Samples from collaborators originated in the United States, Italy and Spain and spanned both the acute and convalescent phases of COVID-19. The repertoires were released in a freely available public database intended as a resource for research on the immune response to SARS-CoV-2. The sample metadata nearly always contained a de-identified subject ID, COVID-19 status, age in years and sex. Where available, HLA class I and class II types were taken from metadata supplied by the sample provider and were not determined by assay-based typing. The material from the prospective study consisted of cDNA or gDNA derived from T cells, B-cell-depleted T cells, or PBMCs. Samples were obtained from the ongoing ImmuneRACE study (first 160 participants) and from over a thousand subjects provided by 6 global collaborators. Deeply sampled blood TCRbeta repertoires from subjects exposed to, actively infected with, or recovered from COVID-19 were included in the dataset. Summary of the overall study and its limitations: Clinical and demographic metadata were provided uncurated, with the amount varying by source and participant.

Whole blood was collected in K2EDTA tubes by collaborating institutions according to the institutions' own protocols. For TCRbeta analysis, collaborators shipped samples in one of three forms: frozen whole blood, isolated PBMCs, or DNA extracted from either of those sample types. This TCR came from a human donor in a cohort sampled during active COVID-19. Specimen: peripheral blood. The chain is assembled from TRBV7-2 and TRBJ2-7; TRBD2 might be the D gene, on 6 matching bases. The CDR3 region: CASSPWDWSSYEQYF. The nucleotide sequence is TGTGCCAGCAGCCCCTGGGACTGGAGCTCCTACGAGCAGTACTTC.